Listed below are T cell receptor beta chains from one sample, sequenced in a study of T cells after posttransplantation cyclophosphamide. Assay: immunoSEQ multiplex PCR; the TCRdb copy retains only in-frame clones and omits some. The profile covers tens of thousands of clones, with around 94% appearing a single time and about 3% taken by the ten largest. The sequencing input was PBMCs. The receptor source for this set is a woman in her thirties in good health and a related stem cell transplant donor. CDR3s include the opening cysteine and the closing phenylalanine or tryptophan. D genes are given only for firm matches. Only some rows state a clone size, as once, few, many or a class for expanded clones.

D gene,clone size,J gene,V gene,CDR3 DNA,CDR3 protein
NA,NA,TRBJ1-1,TRBV21-1,TGTGCCAGCAGAGCCGGACGGGGGGAGGCTTTCTTT,CASRAGRGEAFF
TRBD1,NA,TRBJ1-2,TRBV5-8,TGTGCCAGCAGCTCGGCGTTACGCGGGACAGCCAGTGACGAACTGGGCTACACCTTC,CASSSALRGTASDELGYTF
NA,NA,TRBJ2-7,TRBV2,TGTGCCAGCAGTGCTCGGGGGATAAGCGAGCAGTACTTC,CASSARGISEQYF
NA,NA,TRBJ1-6,TRBV19,TGTGCCAGTAGTACCGGGACAAGGTTGAATTCACCCCTCCACTTT,CASSTGTRLNSPLHF
TRBD2,NA,TRBJ2-3,TRBV7-2,TGTGCCAGCAGCCCTCAGCGGGGGTTAACAGATACGCAGTATTTT,CASSPQRGLTDTQYF
NA,NA,TRBJ2-1,TRBV19,TGTGCCAGTAGTATAGCGGGGGAGACCTACAATGAGCAGTTCTTC,CASSIAGETYNEQFF
NA,NA,TRBJ1-2,TRBV6-5,TGTGCCAGCAGCCGAGGGCGTAACTATGGCTACACCTTC,CASSRGRNYGYTF
NA,NA,TRBJ1-2,TRBV6-1,TGTGCCAGCAGCCCGCCCAGGGGACCTCTCTTC,CASSPPRGPLF
TRBD1,NA,TRBJ1-2,TRBV4-1,TGCGCCAGCAGCCCGGGACAGATCTATGGCTACACCTTC,CASSPGQIYGYTF
NA,NA,TRBJ1-2,TRBV6-1,TGTGCCAGCAGCGAGGGAATGTATGGCTACACCTTC,CASSEGMYGYTF
TRBD1,NA,TRBJ2-1,TRBV5-4,TGTGCCAGCAGCTGGGACAGCAATGAGCAGTTCTTC,CASSWDSNEQFF
TRBD2,NA,TRBJ2-5,TRBV25-1,TGTGCCAGCAGTAGAAACCTAGCGGGGAAAGGGGAGACCCAGTACTTC,CASSRNLAGKGETQYF
TRBD1,NA,TRBJ2-7,TRBV2,TGTGCCAGCAGTGAAGGGGACAGGTTGTACTTC,CASSEGDRLYF
NA,few,TRBJ1-1,TRBV7-2,TGTGCCAGCAGCCCTCAGGGTATCACTGAAGCTTTCTTT,CASSPQGITEAFF
NA,NA,TRBJ1-2,TRBV21-1,TGTGCCAGTCGTGACCCGGGACAGCCCTATGGCTACACCTTC,CASRDPGQPYGYTF
TRBD1,NA,TRBJ2-7,TRBV18,TGTGCCAGCTCCCAACAGGGGGCTAGGCTCACCTACGAGCAGTACTTC,CASSQQGARLTYEQYF
TRBD1,NA,TRBJ1-6,TRBV5-1,TGCGCCAGCAGCTTGGGACAGGGGTATAATTCACCCCTCCACTTT,CASSLGQGYNSPLHF
NA,once,TRBJ1-1,TRBV9,TGTGCCAGCAGCGCCATCAGGGGGAACACTGAAGCTTTCTTT,CASSAIRGNTEAFF
TRBD1,NA,TRBJ1-1,TRBV28,TGTGCCAGCACTGGGCAGGGGGCGATTCGGACTGAAGCTTTCTTT,CASTGQGAIRTEAFF
TRBD1,NA,TRBJ2-2,TRBV14,TGTGCCAGCAGCCCCGGGACAGTTTACACCGGGGAGCTGTTTTTT,CASSPGTVYTGELFF
NA,NA,TRBJ2-7,TRBV27,TGTGCCAGCAGTTTATCTCCATCTTATACAGGGCCCGAGCAGTACTTC,CASSLSPSYTGPEQYF
NA,NA,TRBJ1-2,TRBV6-6,TGTGCCAGCAGTTACTACCAGGGGTCCTATGGCTACACCTTC,CASSYYQGSYGYTF